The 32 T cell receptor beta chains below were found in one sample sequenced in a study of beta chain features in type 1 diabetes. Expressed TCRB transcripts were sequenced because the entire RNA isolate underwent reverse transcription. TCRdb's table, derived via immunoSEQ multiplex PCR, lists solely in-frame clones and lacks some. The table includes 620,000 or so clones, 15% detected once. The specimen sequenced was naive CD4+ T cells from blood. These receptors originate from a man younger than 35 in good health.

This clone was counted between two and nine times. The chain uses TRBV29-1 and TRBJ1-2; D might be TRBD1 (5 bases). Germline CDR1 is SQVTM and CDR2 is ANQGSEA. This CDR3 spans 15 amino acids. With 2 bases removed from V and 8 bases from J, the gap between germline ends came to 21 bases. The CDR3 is CSVETPRGTGRGYTF. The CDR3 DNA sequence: TGCAGCGTTGAAACACCCCGAGGGACGGGAAGGGGCTACACCTTC. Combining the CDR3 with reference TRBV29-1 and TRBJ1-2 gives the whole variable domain SAVISQKPSRDICQRGTSLTIQCQVDSQVTMMFWYRQQPGQSLTLIATANQGSEATYESGFVIDKFPISRPNLTFSTLTVSNMSPEDSSIYLCSVETPRGTGRGYTFGSGTRLTVV.

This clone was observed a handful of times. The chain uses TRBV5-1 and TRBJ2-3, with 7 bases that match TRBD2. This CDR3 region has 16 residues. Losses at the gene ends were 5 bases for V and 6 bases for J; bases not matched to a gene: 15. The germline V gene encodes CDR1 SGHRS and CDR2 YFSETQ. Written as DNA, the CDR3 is TGCGCCAGCAGTCTTCAGAGCGGGGCTGCCCAGGATACGCAGTATTTT. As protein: CASSLQSGAAQDTQYF.

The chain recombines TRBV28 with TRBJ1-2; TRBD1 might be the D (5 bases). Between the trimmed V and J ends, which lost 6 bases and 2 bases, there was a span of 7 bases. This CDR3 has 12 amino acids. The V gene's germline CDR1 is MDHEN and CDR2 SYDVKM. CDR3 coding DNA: TGTGCCAGCAGAGACAGCAACTATGGCTACACCTTC. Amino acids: CASRDSNYGYTF.

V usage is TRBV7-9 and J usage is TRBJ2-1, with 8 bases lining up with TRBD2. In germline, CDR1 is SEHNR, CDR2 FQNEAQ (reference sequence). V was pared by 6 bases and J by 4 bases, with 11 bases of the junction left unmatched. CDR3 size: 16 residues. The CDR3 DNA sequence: TGTGCCAGCAGGTACGGGAGGGCCAGACTGTACAATGAGCAGTTCTTC. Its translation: CASRYGRARLYNEQFF.

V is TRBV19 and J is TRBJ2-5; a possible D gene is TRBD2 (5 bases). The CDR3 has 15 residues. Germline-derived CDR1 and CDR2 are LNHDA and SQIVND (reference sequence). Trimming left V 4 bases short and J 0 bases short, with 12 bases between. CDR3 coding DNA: TGTGCCAGTAGTACACGGGATACGTACCAAGAGACCCAGTACTTC. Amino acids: CASSTRDTYQETQYF.

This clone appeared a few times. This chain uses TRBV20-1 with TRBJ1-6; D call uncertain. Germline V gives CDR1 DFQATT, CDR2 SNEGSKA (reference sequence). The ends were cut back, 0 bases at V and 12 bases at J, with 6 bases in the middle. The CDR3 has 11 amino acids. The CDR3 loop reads CSARETGPLHF. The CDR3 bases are TGCAGTGCTAGAGAGACGGGACCCCTCCACTTT.

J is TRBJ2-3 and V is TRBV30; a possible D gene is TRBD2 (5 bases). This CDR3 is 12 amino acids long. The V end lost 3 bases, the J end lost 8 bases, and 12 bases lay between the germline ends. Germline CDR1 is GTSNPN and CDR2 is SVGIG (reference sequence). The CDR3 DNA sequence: TGTGCCTGGAGCCCGGGTGAGGGTACGCAGTATTTT. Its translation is CAWSPGEGTQYF. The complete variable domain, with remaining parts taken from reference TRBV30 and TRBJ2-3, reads SQTIHQWPATLVQPVGSPLSLECTVEGTSNPNLYWYRQAAGRGLQLLFYSVGIGQISSEVPQNLSASRPQDRQFILSSKKLLLSDSGFYLCAWSPGEGTQYFGPGTRLTVL.

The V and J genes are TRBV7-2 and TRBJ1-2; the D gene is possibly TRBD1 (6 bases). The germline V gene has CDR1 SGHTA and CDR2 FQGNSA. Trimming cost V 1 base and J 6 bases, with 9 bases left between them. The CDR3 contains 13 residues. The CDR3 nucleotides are TGTGCCAGCAGCTTAGGCAGGGGCAATGGCTACACCTTC. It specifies CASSLGRGNGYTF.

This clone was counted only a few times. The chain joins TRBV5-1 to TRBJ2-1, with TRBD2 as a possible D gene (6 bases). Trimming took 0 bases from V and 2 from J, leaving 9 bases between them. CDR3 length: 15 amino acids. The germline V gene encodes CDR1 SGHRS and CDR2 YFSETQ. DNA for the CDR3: TGCGCCAGCAGCTTGGGAGGGGAGGCCTACAATGAGCAGTTCTTC. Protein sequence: CASSLGGEAYNEQFF.

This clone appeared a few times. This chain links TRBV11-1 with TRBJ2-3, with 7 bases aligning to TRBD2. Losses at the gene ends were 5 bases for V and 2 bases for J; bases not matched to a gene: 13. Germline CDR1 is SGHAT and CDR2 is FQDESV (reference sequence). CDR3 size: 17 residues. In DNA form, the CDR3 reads TGTGCCAGCAGCGTAACGCGGAGGACTAGTCCCACAGATACGCAGTATTTT. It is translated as CASSVTRRTSPTDTQYF.

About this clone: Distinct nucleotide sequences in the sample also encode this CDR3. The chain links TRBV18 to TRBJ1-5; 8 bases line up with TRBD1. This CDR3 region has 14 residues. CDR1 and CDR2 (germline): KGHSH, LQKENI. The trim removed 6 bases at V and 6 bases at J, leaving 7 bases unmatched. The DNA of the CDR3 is TGTGCCAGCTCGCCTGACAGGGGAGCTCAGCCCCAGCATTTT. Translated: CASSPDRGAQPQHF.

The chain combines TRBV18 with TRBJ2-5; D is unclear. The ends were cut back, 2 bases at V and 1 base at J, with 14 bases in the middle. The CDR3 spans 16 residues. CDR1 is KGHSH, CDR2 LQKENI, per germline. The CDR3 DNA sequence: TGTGCCAGCTCACCAGGCGGATGGTGGTCCCAAGAGACCCAGTACTTC. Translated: CASSPGGWWSQETQYF.

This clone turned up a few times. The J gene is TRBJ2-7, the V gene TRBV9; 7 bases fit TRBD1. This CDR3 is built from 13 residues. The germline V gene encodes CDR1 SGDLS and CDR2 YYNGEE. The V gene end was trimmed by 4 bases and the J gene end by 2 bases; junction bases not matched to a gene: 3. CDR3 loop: CASSHTGAYEQYF. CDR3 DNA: TGTGCCAGCAGCCATACAGGGGCCTACGAGCAGTACTTC.

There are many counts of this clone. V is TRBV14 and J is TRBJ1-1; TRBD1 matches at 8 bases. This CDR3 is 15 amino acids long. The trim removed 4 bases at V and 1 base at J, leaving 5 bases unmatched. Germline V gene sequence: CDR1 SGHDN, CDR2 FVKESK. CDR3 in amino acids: CASSPIGQGNTEAFF. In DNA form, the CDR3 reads TGTGCCAGCAGCCCCATTGGACAGGGGAACACTGAAGCTTTCTTT.

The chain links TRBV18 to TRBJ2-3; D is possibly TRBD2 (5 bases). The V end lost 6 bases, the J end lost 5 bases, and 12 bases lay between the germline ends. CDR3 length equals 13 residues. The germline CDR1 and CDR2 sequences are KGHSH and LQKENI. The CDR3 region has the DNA TGTGCCAGCTCCAACTTCCGGGGAGATACGCAGTATTTT. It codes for CASSNFRGDTQYF.

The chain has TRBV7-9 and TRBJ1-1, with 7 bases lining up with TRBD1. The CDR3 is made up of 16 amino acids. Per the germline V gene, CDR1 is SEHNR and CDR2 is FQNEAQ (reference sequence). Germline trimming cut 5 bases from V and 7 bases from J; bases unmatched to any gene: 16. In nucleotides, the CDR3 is TGTGCCAGCAGCAAAGGGGACAGCGCTGGCACTGTTGAAGCTTTCTTT. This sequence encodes CASSKGDSAGTVEAFF.

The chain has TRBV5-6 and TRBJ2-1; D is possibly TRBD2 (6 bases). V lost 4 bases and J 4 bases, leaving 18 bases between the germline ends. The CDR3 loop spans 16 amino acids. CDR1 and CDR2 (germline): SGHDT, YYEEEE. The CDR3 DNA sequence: TGTGCCAGCAGCCCGGCAGCGGGCCTTTCTTACAATGAGCAGTTCTTC. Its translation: CASSPAAGLSYNEQFF. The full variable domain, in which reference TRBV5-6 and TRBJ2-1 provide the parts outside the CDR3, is DAGVTQSPTHLIKTRGQQVTLRCSPKSGHDTVSWYQQALGQGPQFIFQYYEEEERQRGNFPDRFSGHQFPNYSSELNVNALLLGDSALYLCASSPAAGLSYNEQFFGPGTRLTVL.

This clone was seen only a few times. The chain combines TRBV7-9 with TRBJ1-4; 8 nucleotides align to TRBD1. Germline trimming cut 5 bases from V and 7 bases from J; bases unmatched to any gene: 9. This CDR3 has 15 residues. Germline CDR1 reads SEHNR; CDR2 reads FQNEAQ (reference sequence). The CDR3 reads CASSPRQGLSEKLFF. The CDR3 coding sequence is TGTGCCAGCAGCCCGCGACAGGGGCTAAGTGAAAAACTGTTTTTT.

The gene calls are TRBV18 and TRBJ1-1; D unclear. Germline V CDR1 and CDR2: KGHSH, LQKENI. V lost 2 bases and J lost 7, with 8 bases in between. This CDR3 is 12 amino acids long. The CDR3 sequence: CASSPNGNEAFF. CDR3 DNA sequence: TGTGCCAGCTCACCAAACGGGAATGAAGCTTTCTTT.

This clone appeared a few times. CDR3 in amino acids: CASTIPGAWEKLFF. The CDR3 nucleotides read TGTGCCAGCACCATCCCGGGGGCTTGGGAAAAACTGTTTTTT. The chain recombines TRBV28 with TRBJ1-4; D might be TRBD1 (6 bases). Germline V lookup: CDR1 MDHEN, CDR2 SYDVKM. V lost 7 bases to trimming and J lost 8 bases, with 17 bases between them. The length of the CDR3 is 14 residues. The entire variable domain, with the rest obtained from reference TRBV28 and TRBJ1-4, is as follows: DVKVTQSSRYLVKRTGEKVFLECVQDMDHENMFWYRQDPGLGLRLIYFSYDVKMKEKGDIPEGYSVSREKKERFSLILESASTNQTSMYLCASTIPGAWEKLFFGSGTQLSVL.

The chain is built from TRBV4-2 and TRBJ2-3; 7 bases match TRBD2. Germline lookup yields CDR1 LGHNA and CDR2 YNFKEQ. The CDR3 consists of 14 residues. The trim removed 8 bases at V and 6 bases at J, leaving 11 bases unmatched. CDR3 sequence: CASAGEPLADTQYF. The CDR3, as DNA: TGTGCCAGCGCGGGGGAGCCCCTCGCGGATACGCAGTATTTT.

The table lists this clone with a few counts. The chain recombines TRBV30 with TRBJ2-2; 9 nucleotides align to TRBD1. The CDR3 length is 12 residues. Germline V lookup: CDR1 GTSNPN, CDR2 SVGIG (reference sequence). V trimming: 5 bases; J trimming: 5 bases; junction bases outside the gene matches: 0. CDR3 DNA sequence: TGTGCCTGGGGACAGGGGACCGGGGAGCTGTTTTTT. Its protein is CAWGQGTGELFF.

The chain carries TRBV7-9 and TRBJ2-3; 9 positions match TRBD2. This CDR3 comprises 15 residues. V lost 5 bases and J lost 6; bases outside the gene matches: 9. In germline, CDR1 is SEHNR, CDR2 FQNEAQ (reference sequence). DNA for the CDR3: TGTGCCAGCAGCCCTGGTAGCGGGAGAGTTGATACGCAGTATTTT. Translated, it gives CASSPGSGRVDTQYF. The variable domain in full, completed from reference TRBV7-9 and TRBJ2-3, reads DTGVSQNPRHKITKRGQNVTFRCDPISEHNRLYWYRQTLGQGPEFLTYFQNEAQLEKSRLLSDRFSAERPKGSFSTLEIQRTEQGDSAMYLCASSPGSGRVDTQYFGPGTRLTVL.

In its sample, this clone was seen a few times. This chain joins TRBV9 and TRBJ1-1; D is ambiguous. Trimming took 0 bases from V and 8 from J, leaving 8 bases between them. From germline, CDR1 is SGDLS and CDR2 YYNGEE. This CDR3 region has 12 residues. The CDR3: CASSVEKGEAFF. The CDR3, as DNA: TGTGCCAGCAGCGTAGAGAAAGGGGAAGCTTTCTTT.

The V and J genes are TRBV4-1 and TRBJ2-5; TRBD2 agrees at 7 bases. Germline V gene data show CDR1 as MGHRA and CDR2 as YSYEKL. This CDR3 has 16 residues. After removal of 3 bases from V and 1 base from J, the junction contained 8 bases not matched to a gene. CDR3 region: CASSHRSSGVQETQYF. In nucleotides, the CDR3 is TGCGCCAGCAGCCACCGTTCTAGCGGAGTCCAAGAGACCCAGTACTTC.

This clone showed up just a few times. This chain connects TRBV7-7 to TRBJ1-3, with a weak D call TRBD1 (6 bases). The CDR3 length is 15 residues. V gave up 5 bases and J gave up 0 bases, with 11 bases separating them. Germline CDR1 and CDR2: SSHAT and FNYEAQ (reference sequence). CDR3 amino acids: CASSQGHLSGNTIYF. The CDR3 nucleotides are TGTGCCAGCAGCCAGGGACACCTCTCTGGAAACACCATATATTTT.

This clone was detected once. CDR3 in DNA: TGTGCCAGCAGCGTAGCTACGGGGAGCTCCTATAATTCACCCCTCCACTTT. Translation gives CASSVATGSSYNSPLHF. The chain joins TRBV9 to TRBJ1-6; D is ambiguous. V lost 0 bases and J lost 0, with 10 bases in between. CDR3 length: 17 residues. The V gene's germline CDR1 is SGDLS and CDR2 YYNGEE.

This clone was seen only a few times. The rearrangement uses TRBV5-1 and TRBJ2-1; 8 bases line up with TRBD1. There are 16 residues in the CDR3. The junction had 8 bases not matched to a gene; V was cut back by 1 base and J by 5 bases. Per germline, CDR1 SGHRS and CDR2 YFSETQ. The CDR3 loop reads CASSLTPGQANNEQFF. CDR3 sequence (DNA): TGCGCCAGCAGCTTGACGCCGGGACAGGCGAACAATGAGCAGTTCTTC.

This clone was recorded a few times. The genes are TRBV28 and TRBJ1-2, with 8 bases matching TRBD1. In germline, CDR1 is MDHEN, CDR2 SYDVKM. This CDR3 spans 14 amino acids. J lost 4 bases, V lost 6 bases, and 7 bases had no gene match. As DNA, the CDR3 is TGTGCCAGCAGAGGACAGGGAGAGGGCTATGGCTACACCTTC. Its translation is CASRGQGEGYGYTF.

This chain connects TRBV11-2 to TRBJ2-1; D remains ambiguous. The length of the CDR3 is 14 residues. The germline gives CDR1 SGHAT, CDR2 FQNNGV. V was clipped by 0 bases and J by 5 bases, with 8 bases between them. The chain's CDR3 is CASSLDLTNNEQFF. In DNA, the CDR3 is TGTGCCAGCAGCTTAGATCTCACCAACAATGAGCAGTTCTTC.

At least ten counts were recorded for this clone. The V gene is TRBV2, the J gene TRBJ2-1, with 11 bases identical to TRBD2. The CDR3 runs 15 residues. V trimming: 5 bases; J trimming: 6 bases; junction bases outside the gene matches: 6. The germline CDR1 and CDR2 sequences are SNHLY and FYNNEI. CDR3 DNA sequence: TGTGCCAGCAGTCTGTGGACTAGCGGGCTCAATGAGCAGTTCTTC. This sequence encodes CASSLWTSGLNEQFF.

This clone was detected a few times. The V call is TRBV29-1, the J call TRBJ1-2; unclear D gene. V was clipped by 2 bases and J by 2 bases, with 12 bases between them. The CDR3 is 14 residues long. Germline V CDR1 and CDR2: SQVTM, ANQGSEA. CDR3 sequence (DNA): TGCAGCGTTGAATCCCAATCCGGAAACTATGGCTACACCTTC. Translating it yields CSVESQSGNYGYTF.